This TCR beta chain is drawn from a study of PD-L1 blockade in urothelial cancer. The time point: pretreatment peripheral blood. Germline loops: CDR1 GTSNPN, CDR2 SVGIG (reference sequence). This CDR3 is 12 amino acids long. Unmatched junction bases numbered 3, after V lost 3 bases and J lost 4 bases. Measured with immunoSEQ multiplex PCR; TCRdb has only the in-frame clones, and not every one. The sample lists more than 75,000 clones, roughly 84% occurring once. The V gene is TRBV30, the J gene TRBJ2-7; 7 nucleotides agree with TRBD1. The material was PBMCs, obtained around atezolizumab (anti-PD-L1) treatment. The receptor's source is a man aged 55-75 years with urothelial cancer. The CDR3 is CAWRGTDYEQYF. The CDR3 nucleotides are TGTGCCTGGAGGGGGACAGATTACGAGCAGTACTTC.